The entry below describes one T cell receptor (beta chain). The CDR3 is 16 residues long. V lost 0 bases, J lost 3 bases, and 14 bases lay in between. Germline V gives CDR1 ENHRY, CDR2 SYGVKD. This entry belongs to a study of cytotoxic CD8 clonotypes in ibrutinib-treated CLL. Target depth was 1 in 200,000 to 1 in 1 million T cells, about 10x per clonotype. Assay used: immunoSEQ multiplex PCR; TCRdb lists only in-frame clones, some missing. The sample shows about 17,000 clones, approximately 82% of them seen only once. This receptor was identified in a human donor with chronic lymphocytic leukemia. The rearrangement joins TRBV10-3 to TRBJ1-2; D is unclear. The sample here was PBMCs, taken before ibrutinib treatment. The CDR3 nucleotides read TGTGCCATCAGTGAGTCGAAGGTTATTAAGGACTATGGCTACACCTTC. Translation: CAISESKVIKDYGYTF.